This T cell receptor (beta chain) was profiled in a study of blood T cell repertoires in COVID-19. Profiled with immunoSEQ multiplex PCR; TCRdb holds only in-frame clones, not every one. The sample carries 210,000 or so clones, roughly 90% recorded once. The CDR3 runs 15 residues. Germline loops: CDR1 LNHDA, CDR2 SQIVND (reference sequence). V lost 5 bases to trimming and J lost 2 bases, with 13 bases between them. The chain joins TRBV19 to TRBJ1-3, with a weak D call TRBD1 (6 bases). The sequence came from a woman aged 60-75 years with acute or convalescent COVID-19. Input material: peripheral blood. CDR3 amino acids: CASSQKQGTGNTIYF. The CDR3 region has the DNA TGTGCCAGTAGTCAAAAACAGGGAACTGGAAACACCATATATTTT. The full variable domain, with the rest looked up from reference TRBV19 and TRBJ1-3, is DGGITQSPKYLFRKEGQNVTLSCEQNLNHDAMYWYRQDPGQGLRLIYYSQIVNDFQKGDIAEGYSVSREKKESFPLTVTSAQKNPTAFYLCASSQKQGTGNTIYFGEGSWLTVV.